The text below deals with one T cell receptor (delta chain). Antigen specificity is unknown. One end of the junction varies from germline; a read error may be responsible. Other DNA sequences in the same sample also yield this CDR3. The template was reverse-transcribed extracted RNA. Pooled V-gene forward primers with one constant-region reverse primer generated the CDR3 amplicons by multiplex PCR. TCRdb fed the multiplex PCR reads into CATT to redo clone calling. The repertoire holds roughly 55,000 delta-chain clones, with more than 15% as singletons. CDR1 and CDR2 (germline): NSMFDY, ISSIKDK. The CDR3 contains 18 residues. The data are from a study of Vδ1+ human thymocytes. Study results and caveats: Thymic delta-chain repertoires held about 20% Vdelta2 sequences and few Vdelta3, despite high sort purity. Thymic TRG and TRD repertoires appeared highly polyclonal. TRD repertoires were essentially private, unlike widely shared TRG clonotypes.

This sequence originates from a boy younger than two who had congenital heart surgery. Sequenced: Vdelta1+ gamma-delta thymocytes from the thymus. The subset was: FACS-sorted CD3+ TCRalphabeta- TCRVdelta1+ TCRVdelta2- thymocytes. The chain is built from TRAV29/DV5 and TRDJ1; 10 bases line up with TRDD3. The CDR3 bases are TGTGCCGCAAGCCTTTCCCGGATACTGGGGGATTTCACCGATAAACTCATCTTT. It specifies CAASLSRILGDFTDKLIF.